This entry features one TCR beta chain sequence. The CDR3 spans 13 residues. CDR1 and CDR2 from the germline V gene are GTSNPN and SVGIG (reference sequence). V dropped 4 bases and J dropped 4 bases, with 13 bases sitting between them. These data are taken from a study of CD8+ T cells in alopecia areata. Following RNA extraction, reverse transcription yielded cDNA that acted as the sequencing template. The table came from immunoSEQ multiplex PCR; TCRdb's copy has only in-frame clones and leaves some out. Counted here are some 210,000 clones, around three fifths occurring once; the ten biggest clones make up 0.45%.

This TCR was sampled from a human donor with alopecia areata. The V call is TRBV30, the J call TRBJ1-1, with D possibly matching TRBD1 (5 bases). The sample here was CD4+ T cells sorted from blood, taken at week 0. CDR3 sequence (DNA): TGTGCCTGGATCCGGGCAGGGCCCACTGAAGCTTTCTTT. It encodes CAWIRAGPTEAFF.